This T cell receptor beta chain was captured in a study of a mutant IDH1 vaccine in newly diagnosed glioma. Study information: Of the patients given treatment, about 62% were male and about 38% were female, and a mean age of about 40 years was recorded. Those enrolled had earlier been treated with radiotherapy, temozolomide, or both, mostly both.

The time point is: baseline, week 1 (first vaccination visit). Treatment in this sample: pre-vaccination baseline after standard-of-care therapy. Every donor had a new WHO grade 3 or 4 astrocytoma that was IDH1-mutant, with loss of nuclear ATRX. TCRdb keeps only in-frame clones here, not all; method: immunoSEQ multiplex PCR. The sample contains 60,000 to 75,000 clones, 79% of which appear only once. Germline V gene sequence: CDR1 GTSNPN, CDR2 SVGIG (reference sequence). CDR3 length: 14 amino acids. The V end was cut by 1 base, the J end by 3 bases, with 9 bases between. The sequences come from PBMCs, collected from a glioma patient treated with radiotherapy, temozolomide or both. The source is a man aged 50 to 60 with glioma. The V and J genes are TRBV30 and TRBJ1-4, with D maybe TRBD1 (5 bases). CDR3 DNA sequence: TGTGCCTGGAGTGGGGGGTGGTCTAATGAAAAACTGTTTTTT. It is translated as CAWSGGWSNEKLFF.